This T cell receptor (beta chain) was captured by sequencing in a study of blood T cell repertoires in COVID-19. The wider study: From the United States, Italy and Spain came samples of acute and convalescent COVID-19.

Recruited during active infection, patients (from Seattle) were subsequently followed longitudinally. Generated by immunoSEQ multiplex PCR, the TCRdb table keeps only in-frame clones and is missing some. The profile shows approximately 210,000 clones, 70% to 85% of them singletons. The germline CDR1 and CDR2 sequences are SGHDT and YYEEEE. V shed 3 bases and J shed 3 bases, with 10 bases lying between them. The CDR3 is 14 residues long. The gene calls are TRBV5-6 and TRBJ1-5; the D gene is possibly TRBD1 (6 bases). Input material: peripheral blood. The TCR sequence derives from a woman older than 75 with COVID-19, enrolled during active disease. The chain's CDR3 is CASSSGTHNQPQHF. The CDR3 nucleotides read TGTGCCAGCAGCTCAGGGACACACAATCAGCCCCAGCATTTT.